This entry concerns a single T cell receptor beta chain. This entry belongs to a study of T cell responses to AZD1222 COVID-19 vaccine. The CDR3 is 14 residues long. V was clipped by 1 base and J by 5 bases, with 11 bases between them. Germline loops: CDR1 MNHEY, CDR2 SVGAGI. TCRdb's copy holds only in-frame clones and misses some; the assay was immunoSEQ multiplex PCR. Here the sample spans 85,000 to 130,000 clones, roughly nine tenths being singletons. The chain uses TRBV6-5 and TRBJ1-1, with a tentative D call TRBD1 (5 bases). The clonotype originates from an adult in good health. The source was peripheral blood, collected on day 0 of AZD1222 vaccination. The CDR3 here is CASSYYGGRTEAFF. DNA for the CDR3: TGTGCCAGCAGTTACTACGGGGGTCGGACTGAAGCTTTCTTT.